Listed here are 6 T cell receptor beta chains from one sample, sequenced in a study of T cell repertoires in cytomegalovirus infection. TCRdb re-derived calls from the reads in MiXCR, one entry per CDR3 protein. The sample includes approximately 750,000 distinct CDR3 sequences, about 40% of them seen just once. Input material: PBMCs. These receptors were obtained from a human donor in good health (CMV status not recorded). Some clones in this sample may be carry-over from other donors' samples.

This clonotype was found many times. Here the CDR3 reads CASSLVPDFGTEAFF. CDR3 nucleotides: TGTGCCAGCAGCTTAGTACCAGACTTTGGCACTGAAGCTTTCTTT. The chain couples TRBV7-8 to TRBJ1-1; D call uncertain. This CDR3 comprises 15 residues. Germline CDR1 is SGHVS and CDR2 is FQNEAQ. The V and J ends lost 1 base and 4 bases respectively, with 13 bases between them. Full variable domain (missing parts from reference TRBV7-8 and TRBJ1-1): GAGVSQSPRYKVAKRGQDVALRCDPISGHVSLFWYQQALGQGPEFLTYFQNEAQLDKSGLPSDRFFAERPEGSVSTLKIQRTQQEDSAVYLCASSLVPDFGTEAFFGQGTRLTVV.

This clonotype has only a few counts. A read error is possible here, since a much larger clone lies one base away. The V and J genes are TRBV7-6 and TRBJ2-5; 12 positions agree with TRBD2. The V gene's germline CDR1 is SGHVS and CDR2 FNYEAQ. The CDR3 spans 14 residues. The ends lost 5 bases at V and 4 bases at J; junction bases unmatched: 2. The CDR3 protein is CASSPTSGGETQYF. The CDR3 DNA follows: TGTGCCAGCAGCCCGACTAGCGGGGGAGAGACCCAGTACTTC.

The rearrangement uses TRBV4-1 and TRBJ1-3, with D perhaps matching TRBD1 (6 bases). Trimming took off 5 bases at V and 0 bases at J, with 23 bases between the two ends. Germline CDR1 MGHRA, CDR2 YSYEKL. The CDR3 has 19 residues. The CDR3 DNA is TGCGCCAGCAGCTACCCCGCGCAGCAGGGGACCCGCTCTGGAAACACCATATATTTT. Its translation: CASSYPAQQGTRSGNTIYF.

In this sample, this clonotype turned up a few times. The chain has TRBV12-3 or TRBV12-4 and TRBJ1-4, with D unclear. Between the trimmed V and J ends, which lost 8 bases and 7 bases, there was a span of 11 bases. The CDR3 is made up of 12 amino acids. The CDR3 DNA sequence: TGTGCCAGCGGCAGGACGACTGAAAAACTGTTTTTT. Encoded protein: CASGRTTEKLFF.

DNA of the CDR3: TGTGCCAGCAGTTCCGGGACAAAGACGTCTGAAGCTTTCTTT. Translation: CASSSGTKTSEAFF. This chain uses TRBV28 with TRBJ1-1; perhaps TRBD1 as D (6 bases). This CDR3 is 14 amino acids long. The V end lost 4 bases, the J end lost 6 bases, and 15 bases lay between the germline ends. Germline V gene sequence: CDR1 MDHEN, CDR2 SYDVKM.

The gene calls are TRBV11-2 and TRBJ1-3; no clear D. Germline V gene lookup returns CDR1 SGHAT and CDR2 FQNNGV. The CDR3 extends over 15 amino acids. The V end was cut by 0 bases, the J end by 0 bases, with 6 bases between. CDR3 nucleotide sequence: TGTGCCAGCAGCTTAGATCGACCCTCTGGAAACACCATATATTTT. Translating gives CASSLDRPSGNTIYF.